This T cell receptor (beta chain) appears in the sequencing data of a study of long-term antiretroviral therapy in people with HIV. Overall study findings and caveats: After ART, diversity increased yet remained lower than transplant donor controls. Clones showing expansion before ART dominated the repertoire at all time points.

Sequencing used immunoSEQ v3.0 at survey level. Measured with immunoSEQ multiplex PCR; TCRdb has only the in-frame clones, and not every one. The profile shows around 29,000 clones, about 85% of them singletons. With respect to this clone: Its antigen remains unknown.

There was at least one pre-ART PBMC sample for each donor, plus at least two post-ART PBMC samples. Roughly 1-11 million cryopreserved PBMC were held in samples before DNA extraction. The CDR3 is 15 amino acids. V dropped 0 bases and J dropped 2 bases, with 12 bases sitting between them. Germline V gene data show CDR1 as SGDLS and CDR2 as YYNGEE. The sample consisted of unsorted PBMCs, taken 1.1 years after starting antiretroviral therapy. The rearrangement uses TRBV9 and TRBJ2-7; tentatively, D is TRBD2 (7 bases). This clonotype was sampled from a man younger than 30 with HIV. CDR3 loop: CASSVGQGGAYEQYF. The CDR3 DNA reads as TGTGCCAGCAGCGTAGGGCAAGGGGGGGCCTACGAGCAGTACTTC. The entire variable domain, with the rest obtained from reference TRBV9 and TRBJ2-7, is as follows: DSGVTQTPKHLITATGQRVTLRCSPRSGDLSVYWYQQSLDQGLQFLIQYYNGEERAKGNILERFSAQQFPDLHSELNLSSLELGDSALYFCASSVGQGGAYEQYFGPGTRLTVT.